This T cell receptor (beta chain) is drawn from a study of long-term antiretroviral therapy in people with HIV. This CDR3 has 15 residues. From germline, CDR1 is SEHNR and CDR2 FQNEAQ (reference sequence). Trimming removed 0 bases from V and 5 bases from J, with 10 bases in between. For each donor, at least one pre-ART and at least two post-ART PBMC samples were available. Without exception, participants with HIV were treated in the United States. With regard to this clone: Its antigen is currently unknown.

Running of the v3.0 immunoSEQ assay took place at survey level. Profiling relied on immunoSEQ multiplex PCR, and the TCRdb table lists in-frame clones only, not all of them. The sample includes roughly 25,000 clones, roughly 80% seen only once; the top ten take about 6%. Study conclusions and caveats: Blood, drawn from the mid-2000s to the late 2010s, may reflect older ART regimens. Dominant in the repertoire at all time points were clones expanded before ART.

The genes are TRBV7-9 and TRBJ1-4; D not certain. The specimen was unsorted PBMCs, collected 0.7 years before starting antiretroviral therapy. The sequence came from a young man with HIV. CDR3 nucleotides: TGTGCCAGCAGCTTAGCTCTTAGCGGAAATGAAAAACTGTTTTTT. It encodes CASSLALSGNEKLFF.